This T cell receptor beta chain was identified during a study of graft-versus-host responses after intestinal transplantation. Study in general: Grafts that recipients had were multivisceral, liver-intestinal, or isolated intestinal transplants. Once they had received anti-thymocyte globulin induction, all recipients took tacrolimus and steroids for approximately three years.

Overall study findings and caveats: GvH clones turned up in recipient marrow; some had shown up first in ileum or blood.

As regards this clone: Its specificity is unknown.

V gave up 3 bases and J gave up 7 bases, with 14 bases separating them. In germline, CDR1 is ENHRY, CDR2 SYGVKD. The CDR3 consists of 14 residues. Some clones are missing from TCRdb's copy, which holds only in-frame ones; the method was immunoSEQ multiplex PCR. The repertoire holds approximately 110,000 clones, with roughly nine tenths as singletons. This material consisted of unstimulated CD4+ T cells sorted from spleen or lymph node cells, taken before transplant. The chain carries TRBV10-3 and TRBJ2-3; no clear D gene. This clonotype was sampled from a human donor who was the organ donor for an intestinal transplant. The CDR3 reads CAISEGLAGNTQYF. DNA of the CDR3: TGTGCCATCAGTGAAGGGTTAGCAGGTAATACGCAGTATTTT.